This is a list of T cell receptor beta chains from one sample in a study of molecular identifiers for immune sequencing clone quantification. A single record per CDR3 protein comes from TCRdb applying MiXCR to the PCR reads. This sample carries hundreds of thousands of distinct CDR3 sequences, over 20% of them seen once, and the ten largest clones take 0.7% to 0.9%. Source material: naive CD8+ T cells from blood, with Jurkat cell RNA spiked in. These receptor sequences come from a human donor in good health. Some libraries in this study had Jurkat cell RNA spiked in. The CDR3 runs from the conserved cysteine through the conserved F or W. D genes are given only for firm matches. Expanded clones are given a class, and other clones once, few, many or no size at all.

>13|TRBV6-5|many|TRBJ2-2|-
TGTGCCAGCAGTTACTCGATTGGCGGGGAGCTGTTTTTT
CASSYSIGGELFF
>15|TRBV9|-|TRBJ1-2|-
TGTGCCAGCAGCGGGGAAGACTCAGCTAACTATGGCTACACCTTC
CASSGEDSANYGYTF
>19|TRBV14|-|TRBJ1-1|TRBD1
TGTGCCAGCGGCCAACTCCCCCGGGGACAGATTATCATGAACACTGAAGCTTTCTTT
CASGQLPRGQIIMNTEAFF
>18|TRBV27|many|TRBJ2-3|-
TGTGCCAGCAGTCGGACGGGCAGGACACGAAGCGGAACAGATACGCAGTATTTT
CASSRTGRTRSGTDTQYF
>14|TRBV10-2|-|TRBJ1-2|-
TGCGCCAGCAGTGAGCTGGTAGGGGGCTATGGCTACACCTTC
CASSELVGGYGYTF
>12|TRBV5-8|few|TRBJ2-4|-
TGTGCCAGCAGAATCTCTGGAAACATTCAGTACTTC
CASRISGNIQYF
>13|TRBV30|many|TRBJ1-1|TRBD1
TGTGCCTGGACGACAGGGTTGGGCACTGAAGCTTTCTTT
CAWTTGLGTEAFF
>16|TRBV7-9|many|TRBJ2-7|-
TGTGCCAGCAGTAGCTACCCCACGCAGGGGATCTACGAGCAGTACTTC
CASSSYPTQGIYEQYF
>16|TRBV20-1|-|TRBJ2-7|TRBD2
TGCAGTGCTAGAGACCAACTAGCGGGAGTATCCTACGAGCAGTACTTC
CSARDQLAGVSYEQYF
>14|TRBV13|many|TRBJ1-5|TRBD1
TGTGCCAGCAGCGGGGGACAGACTAATCAGCCCCAGCATTTT
CASSGGQTNQPQHF
>15|TRBV5-1|many|TRBJ1-1|TRBD1
TGCGCCAGCAGCCGGACAGGGGGCGAGGGCACTGAAGCTTTCTTT
CASSRTGGEGTEAFF
>12|TRBV19|many|TRBJ2-2|-
TGTGCCAGTCGATTAGGCACCGGGGAGCTGTTTTTT
CASRLGTGELFF
>16|TRBV4-3|many|TRBJ2-3|-
TGCGCCAGCAGCCAAGATCTGGCAGGGCTCACAGATACGCAGTATTTT
CASSQDLAGLTDTQYF
>12|TRBV7-9|many|TRBJ2-7|-
TGTGCCAGCAGCCGTGGGTTTTACGAGCAGTACTTC
CASSRGFYEQYF
>14|TRBV9|few|TRBJ2-7|-
TGTGCCAGCAGCGTAGCACAGGGGGGGGACGAGCAGTACTTC
CASSVAQGGDEQYF
>14|TRBV20-1|many|TRBJ1-5|TRBD1
TGCAGTGCCAGGGACAGGGGAAGCAATCAGCCCCAGCATTTT
CSARDRGSNQPQHF
>11|TRBV19|many|TRBJ2-7|-
TGTGCCACCTCCCCCGGATACGAGCAGTACTTC
CATSPGYEQYF